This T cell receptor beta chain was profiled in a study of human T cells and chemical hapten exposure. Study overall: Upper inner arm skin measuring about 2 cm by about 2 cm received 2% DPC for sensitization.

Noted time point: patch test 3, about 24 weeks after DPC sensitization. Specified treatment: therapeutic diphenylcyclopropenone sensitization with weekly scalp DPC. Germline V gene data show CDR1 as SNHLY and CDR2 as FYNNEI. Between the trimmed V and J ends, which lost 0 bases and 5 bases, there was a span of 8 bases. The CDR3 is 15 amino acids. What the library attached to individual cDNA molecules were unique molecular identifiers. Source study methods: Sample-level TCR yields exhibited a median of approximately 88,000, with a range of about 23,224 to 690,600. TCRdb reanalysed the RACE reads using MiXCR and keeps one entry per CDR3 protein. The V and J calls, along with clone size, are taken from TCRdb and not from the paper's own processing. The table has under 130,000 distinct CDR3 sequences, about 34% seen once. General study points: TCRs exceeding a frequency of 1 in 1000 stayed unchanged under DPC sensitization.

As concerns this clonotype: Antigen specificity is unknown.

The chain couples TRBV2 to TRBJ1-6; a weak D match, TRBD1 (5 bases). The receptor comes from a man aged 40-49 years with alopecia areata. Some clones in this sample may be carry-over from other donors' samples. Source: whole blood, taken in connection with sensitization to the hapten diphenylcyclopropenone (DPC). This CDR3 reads CASSEAPGHNSPLHF. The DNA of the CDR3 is TGTGCCAGCAGTGAAGCACCGGGGCATAATTCACCCCTCCACTTT.